This TCR beta chain was documented in a study of vaccination effects on CD4 cells after COVID-19. The wider study: Antigen-specific CD4+ T cells expanded by the ViraFEST assay with viral peptide pools were then sequenced. PBMC were cultured at a few million per well with 9 to 10 IU/ml IL-2 and 8 to 10 ug/ml peptides.

Comments on this clone: What it binds is not known.

Measured with immunoSEQ multiplex PCR; TCRdb has only the in-frame clones, and not every one. The table shows approximately 47,000 clones, with 55% to 75% occurring only once. The germline V gene encodes CDR1 SNHLY and CDR2 FYNNEI. This CDR3 comprises 14 residues. V was clipped by 1 base and J by 8 bases, with 11 bases between them. Cells that had been cultured for roughly 9 days were the source of isolated CD4+ T cells. Each participant was administered two doses of either the BNT162b2 or the mRNA-1273 vaccine. This TCR derives from a human donor who received a COVID-19 vaccine. The specimen comprised CD4+ T cells from PBMCs cultured without peptide, sampled after COVID-19 vaccination. V usage is TRBV2 and J usage is TRBJ1-4; no reliable D call. As DNA, the CDR3 is TGTGCCAGCAGTGAAGGCCGTAATTGGGAAAAACTGTTTTTT. This codes for CASSEGRNWEKLFF.